The 21 T cell receptor beta chains in this list originate from one sample, sequenced in a study of glioma-infiltrating T cells after dendritic cell vaccination. Time point defined: after dendritic cell vaccination, including at tumor progression/relapse. Here immunoSEQ multiplex PCR was the method, and the copy in TCRdb shows in-frame clones only, minus some. In the table there are roughly 50,000 clones, approximately 90% of which are singletons. Sequenced material: blood, taken after dendritic cell vaccination. These receptors were collected from a human donor with glioblastoma.

The count of this clone is one. This chain's CDR3 is CASSLGSGINYNEQFF. The CDR3 region has the DNA TGTGCCAGCAGCTTAGGATCGGGTATTAACTACAATGAGCAGTTCTTC. This chain links TRBV7-2 with TRBJ2-1, with D hard to call. This CDR3 has 16 residues. Germline values: CDR1 SGHTA, CDR2 FQGNSA. Trimming took 1 base from V and 3 from J, leaving 13 bases between them. Looking up the rest from reference TRBV7-2 and TRBJ2-1 gives the full variable domain: GAGVSQSPSNKVTEKGKDVELRCDPISGHTALYWYRQSLGQGLEFLIYFQGNSAPDKSGLPSDRFSAERTGGSVSTLTIQRTQQEDSAVYLCASSLGSGINYNEQFFGPGTRLTVL.

The rearrangement links TRBV11-2 to TRBJ2-1; D remains unclear. This CDR3 is built from 14 residues. Trimming removed 1 base from V and 6 bases from J, with 10 bases in between. Per the germline V gene, CDR1 is SGHAT and CDR2 is FQNNGV. The CDR3 DNA sequence: TGTGCCAGCAGCTTAGTTTTTCGAGGCAATGAGCAGTTCTTC. It translates to CASSLVFRGNEQFF.

The V and J genes are TRBV5-1 and TRBJ2-1, with 7 positions matching TRBD2. Germline loops: CDR1 SGHRS, CDR2 YFSETQ. The length of the CDR3 is 15 residues. The V segment lost 2 bases and the J segment 6 bases; nucleotides outside the gene matches: 8. The CDR3 spells CASSFPSGSSNEQFF. The CDR3 region has the DNA TGCGCCAGCAGCTTCCCTAGCGGAAGTTCCAATGAGCAGTTCTTC.

The rearrangement uses TRBV6-5 and TRBJ2-2; possibly TRBD1 for D (6 bases). The CDR3 extends over 13 amino acids. Germline CDR1 MNHEY, CDR2 SVGAGI. The germline V and J ends were trimmed by 8 bases and 2 bases, with 9 bases remaining between them. CDR3 residues: CASCRGNTGELFF. As DNA, the CDR3 is TGTGCCAGCTGCAGGGGTAACACCGGGGAGCTGTTTTTT.

V and J are TRBV5-1 and TRBJ1-1; D is unresolved. Germline values: CDR1 SGHRS, CDR2 YFSETQ. This CDR3 comprises 14 residues. Trimming removed 1 base from V and 5 bases from J, with 12 bases in between. This CDR3 reads CASSLNQVGTEAFF. The CDR3 DNA follows: TGCGCCAGCAGCTTGAACCAGGTCGGAACTGAAGCTTTCTTT.

J is TRBJ2-7 and V is TRBV4-2; tentative D call: TRBD2 (5 bases). The germline V gene has CDR1 LGHNA and CDR2 YNFKEQ. The CDR3 sequence is 13 residues long. Trimming removed 4 bases at V and 3 bases at J, with 10 bases between. This CDR3 is CASSLDWDYEQYF. DNA for the CDR3: TGTGCCAGCAGCCTGGACTGGGACTACGAGCAGTACTTC.

The chain has TRBV14 and TRBJ2-5; D not resolved. V lost 1 base, J lost 5 bases, and 11 bases lay in between. The CDR3 totals 14 residues. The germline V gene has CDR1 SGHDN and CDR2 FVKESK. CDR3 amino acids: CASSQGSVVETQYF. CDR3 in DNA: TGTGCCAGCAGCCAAGGGTCAGTGGTGGAGACCCAGTACTTC.

V and J are TRBV7-9 and TRBJ1-2, with D perhaps TRBD1 (6 bases). Trimming pared 5 bases from V and 8 bases from J, leaving 15 bases between. The CDR3 sequence is 13 residues long. Germline loops: CDR1 SEHNR, CDR2 FQNEAQ (reference sequence). The CDR3 DNA sequence: TGTGCCAGCAGCCAACAGGGCGTAGGGGGCTACACCTTC. Translation gives CASSQQGVGGYTF. Looking up the rest from reference TRBV7-9 and TRBJ1-2 gives the full variable domain: DTGVSQNPRHKITKRGQNVTFRCDPISEHNRLYWYRQTLGQGPEFLTYFQNEAQLEKSRLLSDRFSAERPKGSFSTLEIQRTEQGDSAMYLCASSQQGVGGYTFGSGTRLTVV.

This sequence joins TRBV9 and TRBJ2-2; D is unresolved. V dropped 3 bases and J dropped 0 bases, with 6 bases sitting between them. This CDR3 contains 14 residues. In germline, CDR1 is SGDLS, CDR2 YYNGEE. The CDR3, as DNA: TGTGCCAGCAGCGACGGAGCGAACACCGGGGAGCTGTTTTTT. Its protein product is CASSDGANTGELFF.

CDR3 amino acids: CASSLAGGPYNEQFF. The DNA for the CDR3 is TGTGCCAGCAGCTTAGCGGGAGGCCCCTACAATGAGCAGTTCTTC. This chain connects TRBV7-2 to TRBJ2-1, with a tentative D call TRBD2 (6 bases). The CDR3 loop spans 15 amino acids. V was cut by 0 bases and J by 2 bases, with 8 bases left in between. Per germline, CDR1 SGHTA and CDR2 FQGNSA.

The V gene is TRBV19, the J gene TRBJ1-2; 7 bases are a match to TRBD1. The V segment lost 9 bases and the J segment 5 bases; nucleotides outside the gene matches: 15. There are 15 residues in the CDR3. CDR1 and CDR2 (germline): LNHDA, SQIVND (reference sequence). This chain's CDR3 is CASRILQGTGYGYTF. For the CDR3, the DNA is TGTGCCAGCCGCATTTTACAGGGGACGGGATATGGCTACACCTTC.

J is TRBJ1-1 and V is TRBV14; the match to TRBD1 covers 7 bases. Trimming took 0 bases from V and 10 from J; bases not matched to a gene: 8. Germline CDR1 and CDR2: SGHDN and FVKESK. The CDR3 loop spans 14 amino acids. The CDR3 region is CASSQDLRDRAAFF. In DNA form, the CDR3 reads TGTGCCAGCAGCCAAGATCTAAGAGACAGGGCAGCTTTCTTT. Looking up the rest from reference TRBV14 and TRBJ1-1 gives the full variable domain: EAGVTQFPSHSVIEKGQTVTLRCDPISGHDNLYWYRRVMGKEIKFLLHFVKESKQDESGMPNNRFLAERTGGTYSTLKVQPAELEDSGVYFCASSQDLRDRAAFFGQGTRLTVV.

The rearrangement joins TRBV7-2 to TRBJ2-7, with 11 positions matching TRBD2. This CDR3 comprises 14 residues. V lost 5 bases and J lost 7; bases outside the gene matches: 7. CDR1 is SGHTA and CDR2 is FQGNSA in the germline V gene. The CDR3 nucleotides are TGTGCCAGCAGCGTACTAGCGGGAGCGGGGGAGCAGTACTTC. It translates to CASSVLAGAGEQYF.

V gene TRBV29-1 combines with J gene TRBJ2-7; TRBD1 matches at 7 bases. The germline CDR1 and CDR2 sequences are SQVTM and ANQGSEA. There are 13 residues in the CDR3. After removal of 6 bases from V and 6 bases from J, the junction contained 11 bases not matched to a gene. This CDR3 is CSVVGTERLEQYF. CDR3 DNA: TGCAGCGTCGTAGGGACAGAGAGGCTCGAGCAGTACTTC.

This clone was detected only a few times. The J gene is TRBJ2-6, the V gene TRBV10-3; TRBD1 matches 7 bases. V shed 11 bases and J 3 bases; nucleotides not matched to a gene: 7. Germline CDR1 reads ENHRY; CDR2 reads SYGVKD. The CDR3 is made up of 14 amino acids. The CDR3 is CASIRGFGANVLTF. CDR3 in DNA: TGTGCCTCTATCAGGGGGTTTGGGGCCAACGTCCTGACTTTC.

The V gene is TRBV7-8, the J gene TRBJ2-1, with 9 bases matching TRBD1. Germline V CDR1 and CDR2: SGHVS, FQNEAQ. CDR3 length equals 15 residues. The J segment lost 3 bases and the V segment lost 5 bases, leaving 5 bases of the junction unmatched. The CDR3 DNA reads TGTGCCAGCAGCCGCAGGGACAGGGACTACAATGAGCAGTTCTTC. It is translated as CASSRRDRDYNEQFF.

This clone occurred once. The rearrangement uses TRBV27 and TRBJ2-3, with 10 bases lining up with TRBD2. Germline V CDR1 and CDR2: MNHEY, SMNVEV (reference sequence). Trimming at V came to 8 bases and at J to 6 bases, leaving 14 bases not matched to a gene. There are 16 residues in the CDR3. In DNA form, the CDR3 reads TGTGCCAGCGTCAAGCGGGAGGGGGCTTTGAAGGATACGCAGTATTTT. This gives the protein CASVKREGALKDTQYF.

V and J are TRBV7-9 and TRBJ2-6, with TRBD1 as a possible D gene (6 bases). Trimming shortened V by 6 bases and J by 0 bases, and 18 bases separated the two germline ends. The CDR3 sequence is 18 residues long. Germline V gene lookup returns CDR1 SEHNR and CDR2 FQNEAQ (reference sequence). The CDR3 sequence is CASSRVGALLSGANVLTF. CDR3 bases: TGTGCCAGCAGTCGGGTGGGGGCCCTCCTCTCTGGGGCCAACGTCCTGACTTTC.

The J gene is TRBJ2-1, the V gene TRBV11-2; 12 positions agree with TRBD2. Germline-derived CDR1 and CDR2 are SGHAT and FQNNGV. The length of the CDR3 is 17 residues. The trim removed 4 bases at V and 8 bases at J, leaving 12 bases unmatched. The CDR3: CASSSVRLAGGQYEQFF. The CDR3 coding sequence is TGTGCCAGCAGCTCAGTGCGGCTAGCGGGAGGGCAGTATGAGCAGTTCTTC.

The CDR3 sequence: CASSLQTGPTYEQYF. CDR3 bases: TGTGCCAGCAGCTTGCAAACAGGGCCCACCTACGAGCAGTACTTC. The chain links TRBV7-2 to TRBJ2-7, with a tentative D call TRBD1 (6 bases). Germline CDR1 and CDR2: SGHTA and FQGNSA. The CDR3 has 15 residues. The ends were cut back, 3 bases at V and 2 bases at J, with 14 bases in the middle.

V gene TRBV4-3 combines with J gene TRBJ2-2; D is perhaps TRBD1 (6 bases). The germline gives CDR1 LGHNA, CDR2 YSLEER. Trimming removed 1 base from V and 1 base from J, with 10 bases in between. CDR3 size: 16 residues. The CDR3 region has the DNA TGCGCCAGCAGCCAAGGGGGACACAGGAACACCGGGGAGCTGTTTTTT. Its protein is CASSQGGHRNTGELFF.